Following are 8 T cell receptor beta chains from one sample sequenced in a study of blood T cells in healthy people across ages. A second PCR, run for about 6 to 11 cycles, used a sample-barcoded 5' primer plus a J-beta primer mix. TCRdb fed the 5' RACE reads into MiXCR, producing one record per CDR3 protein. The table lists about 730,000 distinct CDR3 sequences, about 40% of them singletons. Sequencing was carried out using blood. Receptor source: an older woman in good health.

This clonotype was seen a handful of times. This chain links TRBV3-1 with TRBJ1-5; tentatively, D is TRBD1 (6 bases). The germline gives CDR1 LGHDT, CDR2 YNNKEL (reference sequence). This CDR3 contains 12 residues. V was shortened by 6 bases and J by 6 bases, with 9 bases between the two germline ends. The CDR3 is CASRQGSQPQHF. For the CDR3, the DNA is TGTGCCAGCAGACAGGGAAGTCAGCCCCAGCATTTT.

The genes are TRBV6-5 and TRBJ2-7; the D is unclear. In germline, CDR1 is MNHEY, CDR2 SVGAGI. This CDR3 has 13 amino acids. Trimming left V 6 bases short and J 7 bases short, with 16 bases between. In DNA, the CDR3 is TGTGCCAGCAGCTTCGGGCCGTTCGGAGAGCAGTACTTC. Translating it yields CASSFGPFGEQYF.

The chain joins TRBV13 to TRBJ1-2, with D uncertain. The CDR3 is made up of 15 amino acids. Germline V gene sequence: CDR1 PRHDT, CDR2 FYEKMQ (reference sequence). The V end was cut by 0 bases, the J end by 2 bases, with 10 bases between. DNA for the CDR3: TGTGCCAGCAGCTTAGGGACAAGCTGGAACTATGGCTACACCTTC. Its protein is CASSLGTSWNYGYTF.

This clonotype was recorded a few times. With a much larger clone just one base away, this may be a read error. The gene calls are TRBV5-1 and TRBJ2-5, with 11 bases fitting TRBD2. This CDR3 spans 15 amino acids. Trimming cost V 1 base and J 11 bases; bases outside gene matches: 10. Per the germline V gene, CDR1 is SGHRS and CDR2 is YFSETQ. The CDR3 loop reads CASSLSGTSGSEQYF. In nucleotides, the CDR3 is TGCGCCAGCAGCTTGAGCGGGACTAGCGGTAGTGAGCAGTACTTC.

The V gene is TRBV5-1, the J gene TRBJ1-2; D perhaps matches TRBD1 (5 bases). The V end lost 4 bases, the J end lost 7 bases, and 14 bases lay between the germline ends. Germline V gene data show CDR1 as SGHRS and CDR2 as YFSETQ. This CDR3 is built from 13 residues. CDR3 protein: CASSHPWRGGYTF. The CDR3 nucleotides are TGCGCCAGCAGCCATCCGTGGAGGGGTGGCTACACCTTC.

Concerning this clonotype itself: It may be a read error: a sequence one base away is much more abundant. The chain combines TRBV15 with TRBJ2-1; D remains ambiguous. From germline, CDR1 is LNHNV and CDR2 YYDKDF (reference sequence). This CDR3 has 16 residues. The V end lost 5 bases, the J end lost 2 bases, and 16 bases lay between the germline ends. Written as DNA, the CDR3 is TGTGCCACCAGCGGTGGAGCCGCGAACACCTACAATGAGCAGTTCTTC. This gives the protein CATSGGAANTYNEQFF.

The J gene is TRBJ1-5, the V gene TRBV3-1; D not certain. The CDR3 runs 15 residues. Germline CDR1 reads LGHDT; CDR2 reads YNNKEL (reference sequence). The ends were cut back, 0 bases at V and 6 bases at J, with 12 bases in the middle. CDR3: CASSQDPVGIQPQHF. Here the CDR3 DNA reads TGTGCCAGCAGCCAAGACCCGGTGGGAATTCAGCCCCAGCATTTT.

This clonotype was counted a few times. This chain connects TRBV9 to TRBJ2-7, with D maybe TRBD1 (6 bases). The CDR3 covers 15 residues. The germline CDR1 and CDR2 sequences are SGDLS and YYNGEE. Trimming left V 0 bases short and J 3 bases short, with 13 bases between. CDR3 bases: TGTGCCAGCAGCGTAGGGCAGGGGATATTCTACGAGCAGTACTTC. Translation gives CASSVGQGIFYEQYF.